What follows are 28 T cell receptor beta chains derived from one specimen sequenced in a study of blood T cell repertoires in COVID-19. The table came from immunoSEQ multiplex PCR; TCRdb's copy has only in-frame clones and leaves some out. The sample lists around 430,000 clones; approximately 87% were seen once. The sequenced sample was PBMCs or T cells enriched from blood (not recorded which). Receptors originate from a woman in her forties or fifties who had recovered from COVID-19.

The chain employs TRBV21-1 and TRBJ1-1; the DNA was not used to check the table's D call, TRBD1. TRBV21-1 is deemed a pseudogene. This CDR3 comprises 15 residues. The CDR3 loop reads CASSKGAEVDTEAFF. Written as DNA, the CDR3 is TGTGCCAGCAGCAAAGGGGCCGAAGTCGACACTGAAGCTTTCTTT.

This clone appeared a few times. This chain uses TRBV25-1 with TRBJ1-2, with D possibly TRBD1 on 6 matching bases. With 3 bases removed from V and 8 bases from J, the gap between germline ends came to 10 bases. This CDR3 contains 12 residues. The germline CDR1 and CDR2 sequences are MGHDK and SYGVNS. DNA for the CDR3: TGTGCCAGCAGTGAGGGGGCGCGGGGCTACACCTTC. This encodes CASSEGARGYTF.

V usage is TRBV28 and J usage is TRBJ1-2; TRBD1 agrees at 10 bases. The CDR3 runs 15 residues. CDR1 MDHEN and CDR2 SYDVKM come from the germline V gene. The trim removed 4 bases at V and 6 bases at J, leaving 8 bases unmatched. For the CDR3, the DNA is TGTGCCAGCAGTTCGGCCGGGACAGGGGATCATGGCTACACCTTC. Translating it yields CASSSAGTGDHGYTF.

The V and J genes are TRBV5-1 and TRBJ2-1, with 7 bases that match TRBD1. V dropped 2 bases and J dropped 6; count of bases not matched to a gene: 8. The CDR3 has 15 amino acids. Germline V gene data show CDR1 as SGHRS and CDR2 as YFSETQ. The CDR3 region has the DNA TGCGCCAGCAGCTTTGAGGGGGCGCTGACCAATGAGCAGTTCTTC. This sequence encodes CASSFEGALTNEQFF.

The genes are TRBV4-2 and TRBJ1-4; unclear D gene. The CDR3 sequence is 14 residues long. Germline V gene data show CDR1 as LGHNA and CDR2 as YNFKEQ. V lost 3 bases and J lost 6, with 11 bases in between. The CDR3 bases are TGTGCCAGCAGCCAGGGGAGGTTAGATGAAAAACTGTTTTTT. This encodes CASSQGRLDEKLFF.

The gene calls are TRBV4-2 and TRBJ1-5; D unresolved. Between the trimmed V and J ends, which lost 0 bases and 0 bases, there was a span of 6 bases. Germline loops: CDR1 LGHNA, CDR2 YNFKEQ. The CDR3 spans 15 residues. The CDR3 loop is CASSQDHSSNQPQHF. As DNA, the CDR3 is TGTGCCAGCAGCCAAGATCACAGTAGCAATCAGCCCCAGCATTTT.

V and J are TRBV28 and TRBJ2-3; TRBD2 matches at 8 bases. Losses at the gene ends were 1 base for V and 1 base for J; bases not matched to a gene: 7. CDR1 MDHEN and CDR2 SYDVKM come from the germline V gene. This CDR3 is built from 17 residues. The CDR3, as DNA: TGTGCCAGCAGTTTATTCGGCGGGGGACTAGGCACAGATACGCAGTATTTT. Amino acids: CASSLFGGGLGTDTQYF.

A few counts support this clone. The same CDR3 is also encoded by other DNA sequences in this sample. This chain uses TRBV7-9 with TRBJ2-7, with 10 bases matching TRBD2. V dropped 4 bases and J dropped 4; count of bases not matched to a gene: 4. CDR3 length equals 14 residues. Germline CDR1 and CDR2: SEHNR and FQNEAQ (reference sequence). CDR3 loop: CASSSSGGAYEQYF. CDR3 DNA: TGTGCCAGCAGCTCGAGCGGGGGGGCTTACGAGCAGTACTTC.

The chain has TRBV11-2 and TRBJ1-2, with 7 bases matching TRBD1. CDR1 is SGHAT and CDR2 is FQNNGV in the germline V gene. The junction had 4 bases not matched to a gene; V was cut back by 0 bases and J by 3 bases. The CDR3 has 15 residues. The CDR3 DNA reads TGTGCCAGCAGCTTAGATCGACAGGGCTACTATGGCTACACCTTC. Its protein is CASSLDRQGYYGYTF.

The chain joins TRBV28 to TRBJ1-6; 9 positions match TRBD1. The CDR3 is made up of 14 amino acids. Germline assignment: CDR1 MDHEN and CDR2 SYDVKM. V gave up 5 bases and J gave up 7 bases; unmatched junction bases: 3. The CDR3 DNA follows: TGTGCCAGCAGTCCCGGGACAGGGAATTCACCCCTCCACTTT. This codes for CASSPGTGNSPLHF.

This rearrangement joins TRBV7-9 to TRBJ2-5; a possible D gene is TRBD2 (5 bases). The CDR3 contains 15 residues. With 4 bases removed from V and 4 bases from J, the gap between germline ends came to 16 bases. The V gene's germline CDR1 is SEHNR and CDR2 FQNEAQ (reference sequence). CDR3 region: CASSSSTTGLETQYF. CDR3 coding DNA: TGTGCCAGCAGCTCCAGTACGACGGGGTTAGAGACCCAGTACTTC.

V and J are TRBV5-5 and TRBJ1-1; D perhaps matches TRBD1 (6 bases). The CDR3 has 15 amino acids. V was trimmed by 4 bases and J by 3 bases, leaving 16 bases between them. CDR1 and CDR2 from the germline V gene are SGHKS and YYEKEE (reference sequence). DNA for the CDR3: TGTGCCAGCAGCGTACAGGGAGTGTGGGACACTGAAGCTTTCTTT. This codes for CASSVQGVWDTEAFF. Full variable domain (outside the CDR3, taken from reference TRBV5-5 and TRBJ1-1): DAGVTQSPTHLIKTRGQQVTLRCSPISGHKSVSWYQQVLGQGPQFIFQYYEKEERGRGNFPDRFSARQFPNYSSELNVNALLLGDSALYLCASSVQGVWDTEAFFGQGTRLTVV.

The rearrangement links TRBV19 to TRBJ1-1, with D possibly being TRBD1 (6 bases). Trimming shortened V by 1 base and J by 11 bases, and 11 bases separated the two germline ends. CDR3 length: 12 residues. Germline assignment: CDR1 LNHDA and CDR2 SQIVND (reference sequence). For the CDR3, the DNA is TGTGCCAGTAGTATAGGCAGGGGTGAGGCTTTCTTT. It translates to CASSIGRGEAFF.

With regard to this clone: Relative to the germline gene, one junction end is altered; a read error may explain this. The V call is TRBV7-7, the J call TRBJ2-2, with D possibly matching TRBD2 (5 bases). The CDR3 spans 15 residues. Germline V gene data show CDR1 as SSHAT and CDR2 as FNYEAQ (reference sequence). CDR3 in DNA: TGTGCTAGCAGCTCCGGACTTTTTTCGGCCGGGGAGCTGTTTTTT. Translating gives CASSSGLFSAGELFF. The full variable domain, its missing parts supplied by reference TRBV7-7 and TRBJ2-2, is GAGVSQSPRYKVTKRGQDVTLRCDPISSHATLYWYQQALGQGPEFLTYFNYEAQPDKSGLPSDRFSAERPEGSISTLTIQRTEQRDSAMYRCASSSGLFSAGELFFGEGSRLTVL.

The chain couples TRBV4-3 to TRBJ1-2, with TRBD1 as a possible D gene (6 bases). CDR1 is LGHNA and CDR2 is YSLEER in the germline V gene. The CDR3 contains 14 residues. V was pared by 5 bases and J by 7 bases, with 17 bases between. DNA for the CDR3: TGCGCCAGCAGCTCCGGGACACCTGACGTTGGCTACACCTTC. It is translated as CASSSGTPDVGYTF.

This clone was observed once. The rearrangement links TRBV29-1 to TRBJ1-6, with 9 bases lining up with TRBD1. V was pared by 8 bases and J by 10 bases, with 6 bases of the junction left unmatched. This CDR3 is 12 amino acids long. The germline V gene encodes CDR1 SQVTM and CDR2 ANQGSEA. The CDR3 nucleotides read TGCAGCACTAGGACAGGGGAGTCACCCCTCCACTTT. This translates into CSTRTGESPLHF. The entire variable domain, with the rest obtained from reference TRBV29-1 and TRBJ1-6, is as follows: SAVISQKPSRDICQRGTSLTIQCQVDSQVTMMFWYRQQPGQSLTLIATANQGSEATYESGFVIDKFPISRPNLTFSTLTVSNMSPEDSSIYLCSTRTGESPLHFGNGTRLTVT.

The count of this clone is one. The chain uses TRBV7-9 and TRBJ1-1; 7 bases fit TRBD1. Germline loops: CDR1 SEHNR, CDR2 FQNEAQ (reference sequence). The CDR3 sequence is 15 residues long. V was clipped by 2 bases and J by 0 bases; unmatched bases: 3. Here the CDR3 reads CASSLTGQMNTEAFF. Here the CDR3 DNA reads TGTGCCAGCAGCTTAACGGGACAGATGAACACTGAAGCTTTCTTT. Supplemented by reference TRBV7-9 and TRBJ1-1, the full variable domain reads DTGVSQNPRHKITKRGQNVTFRCDPISEHNRLYWYRQTLGQGPEFLTYFQNEAQLEKSRLLSDRFSAERPKGSFSTLEIQRTEQGDSAMYLCASSLTGQMNTEAFFGQGTRLTVV.

The V gene is TRBV7-2, the J gene TRBJ2-7, with D maybe TRBD2 (6 bases). This CDR3 region has 14 residues. CDR1 SGHTA and CDR2 FQGNSA come from the germline V gene. Trimming took 5 bases from V and 3 from J, leaving 14 bases between them. CDR3 in DNA: TGTGCCAGCAGCCCCCCGGGACTGAGCTACGAGCAGTACTTC. Amino acid sequence: CASSPPGLSYEQYF.

The chain carries TRBV10-1 and TRBJ2-2, with 8 bases lining up with TRBD2. Germline loops: CDR1 WNHNN, CDR2 SYGVQD (reference sequence). The CDR3 length is 13 residues. The J segment lost 5 bases and the V segment lost 10 bases, leaving 6 bases of the junction unmatched. This CDR3 reads CATAGLETGELFF. The CDR3 DNA sequence: TGCGCCACCGCGGGACTAGAAACCGGGGAGCTGTTTTTT.

The V and J genes are TRBV2 and TRBJ2-1; the match to TRBD1 covers 8 bases. The CDR3 has 15 amino acids. The V gene's germline CDR1 is SNHLY and CDR2 FYNNEI. After removal of 6 bases from V and 0 bases from J, the junction contained 4 bases not matched to a gene. The CDR3 reads CASRQGQVSYNEQFF. In DNA, the CDR3 is TGTGCCAGCAGACAGGGACAGGTCTCCTACAATGAGCAGTTCTTC.

Points on this clone: This specimen includes other DNA sequences encoding the same CDR3. The CDR3 region is CASRRGSTEAFF. The CDR3 coding sequence is TGCGCCAGCAGGAGGGGGTCCACTGAAGCTTTCTTT. V usage is TRBV5-1 and J usage is TRBJ1-1; D perhaps matches TRBD1 (6 bases). Germline V gene sequence: CDR1 SGHRS, CDR2 YFSETQ. The CDR3 runs to 12 residues. Trimming removed 5 bases from V and 4 bases from J, with 9 bases in between.

The genes are TRBV19 and TRBJ1-3, with a weak D call TRBD1 (6 bases). Germline V lookup: CDR1 LNHDA, CDR2 SQIVND (reference sequence). Trimming shortened V by 2 bases and J by 4 bases, and 15 bases separated the two germline ends. The CDR3 consists of 16 residues. The CDR3 DNA reads as TGTGCCAGTAGTATATCGTCAGGGGCGGACGGAAACACCATATATTTT. This sequence encodes CASSISSGADGNTIYF.

The chain is built from TRBV18 and TRBJ2-1, with D possibly being TRBD2 (5 bases). Trimming took 0 bases from V and 2 from J, leaving 11 bases between them. The germline V gene encodes CDR1 KGHSH and CDR2 LQKENI. The CDR3 is 16 residues long. CDR3 amino acids: CASSPPSGPTYNEQFF. As DNA, the CDR3 is TGTGCCAGCTCACCACCAAGCGGACCAACCTACAATGAGCAGTTCTTC. Looking up the rest from reference TRBV18 and TRBJ2-1 gives the full variable domain: NAGVMQNPRHLVRRRGQEARLRCSPMKGHSHVYWYRQLPEEGLKFMVYLQKENIIDESGMPKERFSAEFPKEGPSILRIQQVVRGDSAAYFCASSPPSGPTYNEQFFGPGTRLTVL.

This chain connects TRBV3-1 (or the pseudogene TRBV3-2) to TRBJ1-2; 8 nucleotides agree with TRBD1. The length of the CDR3 is 12 residues. Germline V lookup: CDR1 LGHDT, CDR2 YNNKEL (reference sequence). J lost 5 bases, V lost 5 bases, and 1 base had no gene match. The CDR3 coding sequence is TGTGCCAGCAGCGACAGGGGTTATGGCTACACCTTC. Its translation: CASSDRGYGYTF.

The V and J genes are TRBV10-3 and TRBJ2-3, with 10 nucleotides matching TRBD2. CDR3 length equals 16 residues. V trimming: 6 bases; J trimming: 1 base; junction bases outside the gene matches: 7. Per germline, CDR1 ENHRY and CDR2 SYGVKD. CDR3 region: CAIRSGLAEGTDTQYF. The CDR3 bases are TGTGCCATCAGATCAGGACTAGCGGAGGGCACAGATACGCAGTATTTT.

This rearrangement joins TRBV19 to TRBJ1-5; no clear D. Germline V lookup: CDR1 LNHDA, CDR2 SQIVND (reference sequence). Trimming shortened V by 8 bases and J by 2 bases, and 10 bases separated the two germline ends. This CDR3 has 13 residues. The CDR3 here is CASAITGNQPQHF. The CDR3 DNA sequence: TGTGCCAGTGCTATAACGGGCAATCAGCCCCAGCATTTT. Looking up the rest from reference TRBV19 and TRBJ1-5 gives the full variable domain: DGGITQSPKYLFRKEGQNVTLSCEQNLNHDAMYWYRQDPGQGLRLIYYSQIVNDFQKGDIAEGYSVSREKKESFPLTVTSAQKNPTAFYLCASAITGNQPQHFGDGTRLSIL.

This clone has just a few counts. This chain joins TRBV27 and TRBJ2-7, with TRBD1 matching 11 bases. The CDR3 totals 15 residues. Per the germline V gene, CDR1 is MNHEY and CDR2 is SMNVEV (reference sequence). J was trimmed by 5 bases and V by 6 bases; bases with no gene match: 9. The CDR3 DNA is TGTGCCAGCAGCACCCTTGGACAGGGGGCGCACGAGCAGTACTTC. Protein product: CASSTLGQGAHEQYF.

CDR3 DNA: TGTGCCAGCAGACCGGGACAGGGAAGAGGCTACACCTTC. Its translation is CASRPGQGRGYTF. This chain links TRBV6-5 with TRBJ1-2, with 9 bases aligning to TRBD1. Trimming removed 6 bases from V and 8 bases from J; junction bases left unmatched: 7. The length of the CDR3 is 13 residues. Germline CDR1 is MNHEY and CDR2 is SVGAGI.